This T cell receptor (beta chain) stems from a study of CD8+ T cells in alopecia areata. Extraction and reverse transcription of RNA yielded cDNA as the sequencing template. Sequencing used immunoSEQ multiplex PCR; TCRdb keeps in-frame clones, though not all of them. The sample includes some 150,000 clones, roughly 58% of them seen just once. This clone was found a few times. As yet, its antigen is unknown. Deletions cut 3 bases from V and 6 bases from J, with 12 bases between. Germline CDR1 reads SQVTM; CDR2 reads ANQGSEA. This CDR3 has 13 amino acids. The study, taken as a whole, reports: Elevated clonality characterized lesional scalp relative to normal scalp, particularly in alopecia totalis/universalis.

The sequence was obtained from a human donor in good health. The chain combines TRBV29-1 with TRBJ2-1, with D possibly being TRBD2 (6 bases). The material sequenced was CD8+ T cells sorted from blood. CDR3 in DNA: TGCAGCGTTGACGGGAGATCCCCCAATGAGCAGTTCTTC. Amino acids: CSVDGRSPNEQFF.